Presented here are 6 T cell receptor beta chains from one specimen sequenced in a study of Siglec-9 on CD8 T cells in melanoma. The method was immunoSEQ multiplex PCR; TCRdb's version includes in-frame clones alone and lacks a portion of them. The data hold 25,000 to 30,000 clones, with 75% to 85% observed a single time. Sample: Siglec-9- CD8+ T cells sorted from blood. The receptor source for this set is a human donor in good health.

Concerning this clone itself: Other nucleotide sequences from this sample produce the same CDR3. V usage is TRBV29-1 and J usage is TRBJ1-2; no reliable D call. Germline loops: CDR1 SQVTM, CDR2 ANQGSEA. Trimming stripped 6 bases from V and 8 bases from J, with 13 bases between. The CDR3 spans 11 residues. CDR3 DNA: TGCAGCGTCGAAAGTCTTGGGGGCTACACCTTC. The encoded protein is CSVESLGGYTF.

V and J are TRBV7-9 and TRBJ2-1; D possibly corresponds to TRBD1 (5 bases). From germline, CDR1 is SEHNR and CDR2 FQNEAQ (reference sequence). The CDR3 contains 15 residues. V lost 7 bases and J lost 6, with 19 bases in between. The CDR3 bases are TGTGCCAGCACCGCCAGGGCAGACCCTGTCAATGAGCAGTTCTTC. Residues: CASTARADPVNEQFF.

This clone is a singleton in its sample. The V and J genes are TRBV6-5 and TRBJ2-4, with D perhaps being TRBD1 or TRBD2 (5 bases each). The CDR3 is 14 amino acids. Trimming removed 4 bases from V and 5 bases from J, with 12 bases in between. Germline CDR1 reads MNHEY; CDR2 reads SVGAGI. The CDR3 nucleotides are TGTGCCAGCAGTTCCCCTGGGGACCAAAACATTCAGTACTTC. Translation gives CASSSPGDQNIQYF.

This clone has only a few counts. This rearrangement joins TRBV6-5 to TRBJ2-2; D unresolved. This CDR3 contains 13 residues. Trimming cost V 2 bases and J 7 bases, with 8 bases left between them. Per germline, CDR1 MNHEY and CDR2 SVGAGI. DNA for the CDR3: TGTGCCAGCAGTTACGGGTTGGGCGGGGAGCTGTTTTTT. Its protein is CASSYGLGGELFF.

The chain carries TRBV2 and TRBJ2-2; weak D call: TRBD2 (5 bases). Germline lookup yields CDR1 SNHLY and CDR2 FYNNEI. V lost 8 bases to trimming and J lost 3 bases, with 19 bases between them. This CDR3 is built from 16 residues. The CDR3 spells CASPLKGATDTGELFF. The CDR3 nucleotides are TGTGCCAGCCCCCTGAAGGGAGCGACCGACACCGGGGAGCTGTTTTTT.

The chain has TRBV11-2 and TRBJ2-1; 9 nucleotides align to TRBD2. Losses at the gene ends were 3 bases for V and 6 bases for J; bases not matched to a gene: 3. The germline V gene has CDR1 SGHAT and CDR2 FQNNGV. The CDR3 is 14 residues long. The CDR3 DNA sequence: TGTGCCAGCAGCTTGGTAGCGGGGGCCAATGAGCAGTTCTTC. Protein: CASSLVAGANEQFF. Looking up the rest from reference TRBV11-2 and TRBJ2-1 gives the full variable domain: EAGVAQSPRYKIIEKRQSVAFWCNPISGHATLYWYQQILGQGPKLLIQFQNNGVVDDSQLPKDRFSAERLKGVDSTLKIQPAKLEDSAVYLCASSLVAGANEQFFGPGTRLTVL.